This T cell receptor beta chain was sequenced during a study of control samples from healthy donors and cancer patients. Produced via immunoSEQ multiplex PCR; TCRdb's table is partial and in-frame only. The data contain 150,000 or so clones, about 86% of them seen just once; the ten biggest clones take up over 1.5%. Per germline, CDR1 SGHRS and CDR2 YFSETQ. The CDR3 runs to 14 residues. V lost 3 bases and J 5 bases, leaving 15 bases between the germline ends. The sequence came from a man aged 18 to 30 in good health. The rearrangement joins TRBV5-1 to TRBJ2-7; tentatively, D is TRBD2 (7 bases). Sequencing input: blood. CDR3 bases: TGCGCCAGCAGCTCTAATACAGGGACTAACGAGCAGTACTTC. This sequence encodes CASSSNTGTNEQYF. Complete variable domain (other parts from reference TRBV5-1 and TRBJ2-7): KAGVTQTPRYLIKTRGQQVTLSCSPISGHRSVSWYQQTPGQGLQFLFEYFSETQRNKGNFPGRFSGRQFSNSRSEMNVSTLELGDSALYLCASSSNTGTNEQYFGPGTRLTVT.